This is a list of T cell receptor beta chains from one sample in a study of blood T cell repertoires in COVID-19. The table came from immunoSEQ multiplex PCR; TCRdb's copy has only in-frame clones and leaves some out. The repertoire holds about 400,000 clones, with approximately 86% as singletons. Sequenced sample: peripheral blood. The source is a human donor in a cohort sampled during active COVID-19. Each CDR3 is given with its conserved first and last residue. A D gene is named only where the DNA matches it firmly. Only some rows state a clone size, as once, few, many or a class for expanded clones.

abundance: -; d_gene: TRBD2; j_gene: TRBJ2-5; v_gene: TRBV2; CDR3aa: CASIGLAEYQETQYF; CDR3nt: TGTGCCAGCATCGGGCTAGCGGAGTACCAAGAGACCCAGTACTTC
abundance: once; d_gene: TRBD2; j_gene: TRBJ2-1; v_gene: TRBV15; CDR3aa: CATSRGKTSGTYNEQFF; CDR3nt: TGTGCCACCAGCAGAGGAAAAACTAGCGGGACTTACAATGAGCAGTTCTTC
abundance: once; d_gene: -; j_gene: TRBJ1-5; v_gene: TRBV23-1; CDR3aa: CASSQSSRGNQPQHF; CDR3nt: TGCGCCAGCAGTCAATCGAGCAGGGGCAATCAGCCCCAGCATTTT
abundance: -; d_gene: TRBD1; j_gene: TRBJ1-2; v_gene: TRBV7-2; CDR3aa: CASSLDRGSIYGYTF; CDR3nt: TGTGCCAGCAGCTTGGACAGGGGTTCTATCTATGGCTACACCTTC
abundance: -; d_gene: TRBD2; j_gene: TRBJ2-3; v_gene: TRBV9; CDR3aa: CASSRSPLAGETDTQYF; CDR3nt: TGTGCCAGCAGTCGTAGCCCCCTAGCGGGAGAGACAGATACGCAGTATTTT
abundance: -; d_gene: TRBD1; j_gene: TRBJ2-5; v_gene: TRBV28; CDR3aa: CASSHSGTGMSETQYF; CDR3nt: TGTGCCAGCAGTCACTCCGGGACAGGGATGTCGGAGACCCAGTACTTC
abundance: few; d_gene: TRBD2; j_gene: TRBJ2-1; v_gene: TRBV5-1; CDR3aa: CASSLGLAGGHSYNEQFF; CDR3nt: TGCGCCAGCAGCTTGGGTCTAGCGGGGGGCCACTCCTACAATGAGCAGTTCTTC
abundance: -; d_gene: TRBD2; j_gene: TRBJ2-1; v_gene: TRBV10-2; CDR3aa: CASSETGLAGGPGSYNEQFF; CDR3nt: TGCGCCAGCAGCGAAACGGGACTAGCGGGAGGGCCAGGGTCCTACAATGAGCAGTTCTTC
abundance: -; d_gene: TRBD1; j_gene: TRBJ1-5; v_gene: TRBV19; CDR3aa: CASSIVGQGWNQPQHF; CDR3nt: TGTGCCAGTAGTATTGTGGGACAGGGGTGGAATCAGCCCCAGCATTTT
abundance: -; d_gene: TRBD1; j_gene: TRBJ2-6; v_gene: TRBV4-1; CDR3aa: CASKAGTDSGANVLTF; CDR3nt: TGCGCCTCAAAGGCCGGGACAGACTCTGGGGCCAACGTCCTGACTTTC
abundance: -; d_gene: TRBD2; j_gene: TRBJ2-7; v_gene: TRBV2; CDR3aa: CASSASGGSYEQYF; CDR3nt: TGTGCCAGCAGTGCGAGCGGGGGCTCCTACGAGCAGTACTTC
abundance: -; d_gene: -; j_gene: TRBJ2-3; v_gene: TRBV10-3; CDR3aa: CAISETTASESDTQYF; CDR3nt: TGTGCCATCAGTGAGACCACGGCTAGCGAGTCCGATACGCAGTATTTT
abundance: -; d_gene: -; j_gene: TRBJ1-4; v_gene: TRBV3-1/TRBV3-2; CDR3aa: CASSQDSRREKLFF; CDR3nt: TGTGCCAGCAGCCAGGACAGTCGACGCGAAAAACTGTTTTTT
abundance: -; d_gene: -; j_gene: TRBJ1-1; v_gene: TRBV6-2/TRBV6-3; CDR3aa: CASSRSEPGNTEAFF; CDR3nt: TGTGCCAGCAGTAGGTCAGAGCCGGGGAACACTGAAGCTTTCTTT
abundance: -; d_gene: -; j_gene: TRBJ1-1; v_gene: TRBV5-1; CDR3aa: CASSFRQEATEAFF; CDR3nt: TGCGCCAGCAGCTTCAGACAGGAGGCCACTGAAGCTTTCTTT
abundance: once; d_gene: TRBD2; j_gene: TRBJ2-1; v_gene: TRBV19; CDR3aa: CASSIFGPGLAEGNEQFF; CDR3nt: TGTGCCAGTAGTATTTTTGGACCCGGACTAGCGGAGGGGAATGAGCAGTTCTTC
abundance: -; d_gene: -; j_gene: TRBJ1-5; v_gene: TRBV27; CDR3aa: CASSRVFGEGNQPQHF; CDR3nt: TGTGCCAGCAGTCGGGTTTTCGGGGAAGGCAATCAGCCCCAGCATTTT
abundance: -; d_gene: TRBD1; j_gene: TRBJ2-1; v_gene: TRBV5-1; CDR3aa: CASSLGQGSGPQFF; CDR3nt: TGCGCCAGCAGCCTCGGACAGGGAAGCGGGCCGCAGTTCTTC
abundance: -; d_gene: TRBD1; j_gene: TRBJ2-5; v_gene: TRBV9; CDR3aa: CASSVDLGTGQETQYF; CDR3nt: TGTGCCAGCAGCGTAGATCTTGGGACAGGCCAAGAGACCCAGTACTTC
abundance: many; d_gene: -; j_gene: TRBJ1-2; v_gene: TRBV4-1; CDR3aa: CASSQGQIGRAFTYGYTF; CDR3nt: TGCGCCAGCAGCCAGGGGCAGATCGGCAGGGCTTTTACCTATGGCTACACCTTC
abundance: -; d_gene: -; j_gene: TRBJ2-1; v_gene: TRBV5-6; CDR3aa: CASSLGINPTYNEQFF; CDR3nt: TGTGCCAGCAGCTTGGGAATCAATCCTACTTACAATGAGCAGTTCTTC
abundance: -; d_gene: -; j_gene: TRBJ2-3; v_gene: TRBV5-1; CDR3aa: CASSVGSLSTDTQYF; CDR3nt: TGCGCCAGCAGCGTCGGGAGTTTAAGCACAGATACGCAGTATTTT
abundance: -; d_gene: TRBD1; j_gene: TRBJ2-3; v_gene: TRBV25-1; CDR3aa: CASSVQGGSDTQYF; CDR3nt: TGTGCCAGCAGCGTACAGGGGGGCTCAGATACGCAGTATTTT
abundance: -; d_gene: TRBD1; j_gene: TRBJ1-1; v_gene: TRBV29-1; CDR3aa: CSVKGQANTEAFF; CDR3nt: TGCAGCGTGAAAGGACAGGCGAACACTGAAGCTTTCTTT
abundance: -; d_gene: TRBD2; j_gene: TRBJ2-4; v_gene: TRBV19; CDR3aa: CASKVLAGGAKNIQYF; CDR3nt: TGTGCCAGTAAGGTGCTAGCGGGGGGGGCCAAAAACATTCAGTACTTC
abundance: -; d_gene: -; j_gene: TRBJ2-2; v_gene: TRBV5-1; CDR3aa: CASGQGFTGELFF; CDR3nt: TGCGCCTCTGGGCAGGGATTTACCGGGGAGCTGTTTTTT
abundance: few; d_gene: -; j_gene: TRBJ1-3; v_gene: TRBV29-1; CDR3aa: CSVTISASGNTIYF; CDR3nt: TGCAGCGTTACTATCAGCGCCTCTGGAAACACCATATATTTT